The 9 T cell receptor beta chains in this list originate from one sample, sequenced in a study of blood T cell repertoires in COVID-19. Clones were read by immunoSEQ multiplex PCR, and TCRdb kept only the in-frame ones, dropping some. The top ten clones hold 2.6% of a sample with 45,000 to 55,000 clones, 80% to 85% of them seen once. The sample was peripheral blood. Receptor source: a man aged 50-60 years with acute or convalescent COVID-19.

Notes on this clone: Other DNA sequences in the same sample also yield this CDR3. This sequence joins TRBV18 and TRBJ1-5; 7 bases align to TRBD1. After removal of 3 bases from V and 2 bases from J, the junction contained 4 bases not matched to a gene. The CDR3 is 15 amino acids. The germline V gene encodes CDR1 KGHSH and CDR2 LQKENI. CDR3 coding DNA: TGTGCCAGCTCACCTCAGGGGGTGGGCAATCAGCCCCAGCATTTT. Its protein product is CASSPQGVGNQPQHF.

The count of this clone is one. This chain connects TRBV21-1 to TRBJ2-1; the table assigns TRBD2, which was not confirmed against the DNA. TRBV21-1 is a pseudogene. The CDR3 spans 15 residues. The CDR3: CASKTGGSSYNEQFF. CDR3 coding DNA: TGTGCCAGCAAGACCGGGGGGAGCTCCTACAATGAGCAGTTCTTC.

Details on this clone: Other DNA sequences in the sample encode the same CDR3. The chain carries TRBV4-1 and TRBJ1-2, with 7 bases identical to TRBD1. V was clipped by 6 bases and J by 1 base; unmatched bases: 5. The CDR3 spans 14 residues. The V gene's germline CDR1 is MGHRA and CDR2 YSYEKL. CDR3 sequence: CASRPTGSNYGYTF. In DNA, the CDR3 is TGCGCCAGCAGGCCGACAGGGAGTAACTATGGCTACACCTTC.

The chain employs TRBV29-1 and TRBJ2-5, with 7 bases fitting TRBD1. From germline, CDR1 is SQVTM and CDR2 ANQGSEA. This CDR3 is 15 amino acids long. V was clipped by 5 bases and J by 4 bases; unmatched bases: 13. CDR3 nucleotides: TGCAGCGTTAAATACGGGACAGCGGCCTCAGAGACCCAGTACTTC. It codes for CSVKYGTAASETQYF.

The rearrangement uses TRBV6-5 and TRBJ2-7; D may be TRBD2 (5 bases). Trimming cost V 2 bases and J 3 bases, with 14 bases left between them. CDR1 is MNHEY and CDR2 is SVGAGI in the germline V gene. There are 15 residues in the CDR3. The CDR3, as DNA: TGTGCCAGCAGTTACGGTAGCGTCCAAATCTACGAGCAGTACTTC. Translated, it gives CASSYGSVQIYEQYF.

The chain is built from TRBV5-6 and TRBJ1-5; 10 bases align to TRBD1. Germline V gives CDR1 SGHDT, CDR2 YYEEEE. The CDR3 runs to 14 residues. V shed 0 bases, J shed 11 bases, and the junction held 5 bases outside the gene matches. CDR3 region: CASSLGTGGRTQHF. In nucleotides, the CDR3 is TGTGCCAGCAGCTTGGGGACAGGGGGACGAACCCAGCATTTT.

The chain couples TRBV7-6 to TRBJ1-1; a weak D match, TRBD1 (6 bases). The length of the CDR3 is 18 residues. CDR1 and CDR2 (germline): SGHVS, FNYEAQ. The V end was cut by 2 bases, the J end by 1 base, with 20 bases between. The CDR3 coding sequence is TGTGCCAGCAGCTTAAATGTAGGGGCCCGGGACAAGAACACTGAAGCTTTCTTT. Protein: CASSLNVGARDKNTEAFF.

The V gene is TRBV29-1, the J gene TRBJ2-7; 8 bases line up with TRBD1. With V trimmed by 7 bases and J by 2 bases, 4 bases remained unmatched. Germline CDR1 SQVTM, CDR2 ANQGSEA. This CDR3 is built from 12 residues. The CDR3 region is CSAEGQAYEQYF. In DNA form, the CDR3 reads TGCAGCGCCGAGGGACAGGCCTACGAGCAGTACTTC.

This clone came up a few times. V usage is TRBV2 and J usage is TRBJ1-2; TRBD1 is a possible D gene (5 bases). The germline CDR1 and CDR2 sequences are SNHLY and FYNNEI. The ends were cut back, 7 bases at V and 6 bases at J, with 9 bases in the middle. The CDR3 covers 11 residues. The CDR3 region has the DNA TGTGCCAGCAAGGGGTATGATGGCTACACCTTC. Translating gives CASKGYDGYTF.